This section outlines one TCR beta chain sequence together with its context. These data come from a study of shared clonotypes between healthy human individuals. CD8 cells classed as naive were CD45RO-negative and positively selected for CCR7, excluding terminally differentiated effector memory CD45RA+ cells. This CDR3 is 13 amino acids long. The V end was cut by 2 bases, the J end by 5 bases, with 10 bases between. Germline lookup yields CDR1 MDHEN and CDR2 SYDVKM. Data came from immunoSEQ multiplex PCR; TCRdb stores just in-frame clones and leaves some out. The sample carries about 2.1 million clones, just under 95% recorded once.

This sequence originates from a man aged 18-30 years in good health. Some clones in this sample may be carry-over from other donors' samples. Sequencing input: naive CD8+ T cells from PBMCs. The chain combines TRBV28 with TRBJ2-7; D ambiguous. The CDR3 nucleotides are TGTGCCAGCAGTTTAGAGAATCGGGACGAGCAGTACTTC. It specifies CASSLENRDEQYF.